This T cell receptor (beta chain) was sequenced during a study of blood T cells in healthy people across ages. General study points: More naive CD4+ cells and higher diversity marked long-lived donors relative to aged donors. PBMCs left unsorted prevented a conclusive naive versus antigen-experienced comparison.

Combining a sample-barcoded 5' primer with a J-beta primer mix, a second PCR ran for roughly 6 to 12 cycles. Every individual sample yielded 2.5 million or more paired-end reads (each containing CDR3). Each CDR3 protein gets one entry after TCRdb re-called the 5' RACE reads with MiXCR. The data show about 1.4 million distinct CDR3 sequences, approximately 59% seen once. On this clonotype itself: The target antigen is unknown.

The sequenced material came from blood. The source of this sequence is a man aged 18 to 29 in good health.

The CDR3 loop is CASSPTSGLGEQYF. The CDR3 DNA reads as TGTGCCAGCAGCCCGACTAGCGGGTTAGGCGAGCAGTACTTC. This sequence joins TRBV7-2 and TRBJ2-7; 10 bases map to TRBD2. This CDR3 has 14 amino acids. V trimming: 5 bases; J trimming: 6 bases; junction bases outside the gene matches: 7. From germline, CDR1 is SGHTA and CDR2 FQGNSA.